This T cell receptor beta chain was found in a study of Graves' ophthalmopathy and Graves' hyperthyroidism. Study overall: Hyperthyroidism showing no ophthalmopathy within 18 months of follow-up was stable.

The CDR3 is 13 amino acids. V gave up 6 bases and J gave up 7 bases; unmatched junction bases: 7. Germline CDR1 and CDR2: SEHNR and FQNEAQ (reference sequence). Transcripts of RNA were the source for amplifying TCR beta CDR3 regions. HTBI primers were employed in first-round RT-PCR, then a second-round multiplex PCR followed. From the multiplex PCR reads, TCRdb called clonotypes with MiXCR, one entry per CDR3 protein. The table shows 500,000 to 600,000 distinct CDR3 sequences, with under 45% occurring only once. This clonotype was observed many times. Antigen: not known. Study-level points and caveats: Blood was where most expanded thyroid clonotypes above 0.001 frequency also turned up.

The TCR was taken from an adult man with Graves' hyperthyroidism. The gene calls are TRBV7-9 and TRBJ2-7; TRBD1 matches at 9 bases. The specimen sequenced was peripheral blood or thyroid tissue (not recorded which). In nucleotides, the CDR3 is TGTGCCAGCAGTGAACAGGGGGCGCAGGAGCAGTACTTC. It translates to CASSEQGAQEQYF.